These T cell receptor beta chains were read from a single sample in a study of monozygotic twins with inflammatory bowel disease. TCRdb reprocessed the 5' RACE reads and stores each CDR3 protein as one record, lacking DNA. The sample yields about 160,000 distinct CDR3 sequences, of which the top ten take up more than 2.5%. Material: blood. The origin of the receptors is a human donor with ulcerative colitis or Crohn's disease, or a healthy co-twin of an affected twin (not recorded which). Each CDR3 is given with its conserved first and last residue.

TRBV29-1	TRBJ1-2	CSVGPRTLGYTF
TRBV10-3	TRBJ2-3	CAISDVRGASTDTQYF
TRBV2	TRBJ2-5	CASRVQETQYF
TRBV12-3/TRBV12-4	TRBJ2-2	CASRPTSGSTGELFF
TRBV20-1	TRBJ2-7	CSAYTESYEQYF
TRBV2	TRBJ2-1	CASSDSLRGGGYQFF
TRBV4-2	TRBJ2-3	CASSGIDTDTQYF
TRBV7-3	TRBJ2-2	CASSLNRGAGELFF
TRBV28	TRBJ2-1	CASTTYNEQFF
TRBV20-1	TRBJ1-1	CSAPTRGGTEAFF
TRBV5-4	TRBJ2-1	CASSISPYQDEQFF
TRBV28	TRBJ2-1	CASSYLNEQFF
TRBV9	TRBJ2-1	CASSVVSLAGYNEQFF
TRBV6-1	TRBJ1-6	CASSPLQGTNSPLHF
TRBV30	TRBJ2-3	CAWSQSPSGTDTQYF
TRBV5-1	TRBJ2-1	CASSWGDYHRGYGDEQFF
TRBV18	TRBJ2-7	CASSPVAGVDEQYF
TRBV12-3/TRBV12-4	TRBJ2-7	CASAGGPYEQYF
TRBV28	TRBJ2-3	CASGRGGPSTDTQYF
TRBV5-1	TRBJ1-1	CASSLEFYSGRSLNTEAFF
TRBV10-3	TRBJ2-3	CAITAGNTQYF
TRBV4-2	TRBJ2-2	CASSQVASPGELFF
TRBV3-1	TRBJ2-1	CASSHPLGTSGNNEQFF
TRBV7-9	TRBJ2-7	CAVDRQGIYEQYF
TRBV10-3	TRBJ2-6	CAISSGPNASGANVLTF
TRBV5-1	TRBJ2-7	CASRDGLAGEREQYF
TRBV29-1	TRBJ2-5	CSVDTGVVETQYF
TRBV20-1	TRBJ2-5	CSARLGLKETQYF
TRBV5-1	TRBJ1-1	CASSVPSTEAFF
TRBV10-3	TRBJ2-2	CAIRGDTNTGELFF
TRBV7-2	TRBJ2-6	CASSYRSSGANVLTF
TRBV9	TRBJ2-3	CASSRRISTDTQYF
TRBV5-1	TRBJ2-7	CASSLVRQGPVTYEQYF
TRBV15	TRBJ2-5	CATSRSLLAGVIQETQYF
TRBV28	TRBJ1-2	CASSFGGRPLGYTF
TRBV27	TRBJ2-7	CASSLYPGPYEQYF
TRBV5-1	TRBJ1-1	CASSQDRGANTEAFF
TRBV21-1	TRBJ1-2	CASSAPGGCGYTF
TRBV7-9	TRBJ2-1	CASSLRSGTNEQFF
TRBV5-1	TRBJ1-1	CASSWAGMNTEAFF
TRBV19	TRBJ2-1	CASSKPSGRYEQFF
TRBV7-3	TRBJ2-2	CASSRTGNAGELFF
TRBV12-3/TRBV12-4	TRBJ1-2	CASRGTGDYGYTF
TRBV20-1	TRBJ1-5	CSAGQGVGNQPQHF
TRBV6-1	TRBJ2-1	CASTLLGGNEQFF
TRBV5-5	TRBJ2-5	CASSVSGSLQETQYF
TRBV14	TRBJ2-3	CASSRPGLARLTDTQYF
TRBV11-2	TRBJ1-6	CASSRWDRGKGSPLHF
TRBV7-2	TRBJ1-5	CASSLGGDGNQPQHF
TRBV11-1	TRBJ2-7	CASSYGTSYEQYF
TRBV5-1	TRBJ2-7	CASSPTADRSLYEQYF
TRBV6-2/TRBV6-3	TRBJ2-7	CASSYRWGNTYEQYF
TRBV15	TRBJ1-3	CATSRKDGSSGNTIYF
TRBV5-1	TRBJ2-7	CASSSSTEGWVYF
TRBV20-1	TRBJ2-7	CSAYRQNEQYF
TRBV20-1	TRBJ2-3	CSAGGTSGARTDTQYF
TRBV12-3/TRBV12-4	TRBJ2-1	CASSPIWTGTYNEQFF